One sample yielded the 30 T cell receptor beta chains listed below, sequenced in a study of cytomegalovirus exposure and HLA in healthy donors. With 60 Vbeta and 13 Jbeta primers, the PCR was carried out. Method: immunoSEQ multiplex PCR; TCRdb's copy keeps in-frame clones and lacks some. The sample consists of roughly 120,000 clones, around 78% of them appearing once. The specimen was PBMCs. The source is a man in his forties or fifties in good health and CMV-seronegative.

The chain employs TRBV7-3 and TRBJ2-7, with D possibly TRBD1 on 6 matching bases. V lost 5 bases, J lost 5 bases, and 13 bases lay in between. This CDR3 contains 13 residues. Germline V gene lookup returns CDR1 SGHTA and CDR2 FQGTGA. The CDR3 sequence is CASSPGAGDEQYF. The DNA for the CDR3 is TGTGCCAGCAGCCCAGGGGCAGGGGACGAGCAGTACTTC.

Only one count was recorded for this clone. The chain joins TRBV7-2 to TRBJ1-1; perhaps TRBD1 as D (5 bases). There are 18 residues in the CDR3. Trimming pared 6 bases from V and 7 bases from J, leaving 30 bases between. CDR1 is SGHTA, CDR2 FQGNSA, per germline. CDR3 DNA: TGTGCCAGCAGACAAGCTGTGGGGCATCGCGGGGAGAACGGTGAAGCTTTCTTT. It yields the protein CASRQAVGHRGENGEAFF. The complete variable domain, with remaining parts taken from reference TRBV7-2 and TRBJ1-1, reads GAGVSQSPSNKVTEKGKDVELRCDPISGHTALYWYRQSLGQGLEFLIYFQGNSAPDKSGLPSDRFSAERTGGSVSTLTIQRTQQEDSAVYLCASRQAVGHRGENGEAFFGQGTRLTVV.

The chain carries TRBV7-2 and TRBJ2-1; 9 bases are shared with TRBD2. The CDR3 has 13 amino acids. Unmatched junction bases numbered 7, after V lost 7 bases and J lost 9 bases. Germline assignment: CDR1 SGHTA and CDR2 FQGNSA. Written as DNA, the CDR3 is TGTGCCAGCAAGGGGCGGGGGGGTCTTGAGCAGTTCTTC. It specifies CASKGRGGLEQFF. The whole variable domain, filled in from reference TRBV7-2 and TRBJ2-1, reads GAGVSQSPSNKVTEKGKDVELRCDPISGHTALYWYRQSLGQGLEFLIYFQGNSAPDKSGLPSDRFSAERTGGSVSTLTIQRTQQEDSAVYLCASKGRGGLEQFFGPGTRLTVL.

The V and J genes are TRBV4-2 and TRBJ2-7, with TRBD1 identical over 7 bases. Losses at the gene ends were 5 bases for V and 7 bases for J; bases not matched to a gene: 17. The germline V gene has CDR1 LGHNA and CDR2 YNFKEQ. The CDR3 sequence is 16 residues long. The CDR3 here is CASSKDEQGILWEQYF. The CDR3 bases are TGTGCCAGCAGCAAGGACGAACAGGGGATTCTCTGGGAGCAGTACTTC.

This clone was counted only a few times. V is TRBV11-3 and J is TRBJ1-1; D remains unclear. The CDR3 runs 12 residues. CDR1 and CDR2 (germline): SGHNT, YENEEA. Trimming took off 5 bases at V and 3 bases at J, with 7 bases between the two ends. CDR3 region: CASSGRDTEAFF. Here the CDR3 DNA reads TGTGCCAGCAGCGGCCGGGACACTGAAGCTTTCTTT.

This clone turned up a few times. V usage is TRBV7-9 and J usage is TRBJ2-1; 10 bases align to TRBD2. This CDR3 is 14 amino acids long. Germline V lookup: CDR1 SEHNR, CDR2 FQNEAQ (reference sequence). The V segment lost 3 bases and the J segment 7 bases; nucleotides outside the gene matches: 3. In DNA form, the CDR3 reads TGTGCCAGCAGCTTGACTAGCGGGTATAATGAGCAGTTCTTC. Amino acid sequence: CASSLTSGYNEQFF.

The V and J genes are TRBV7-3 and TRBJ2-3; the match to TRBD2 covers 11 bases. The CDR3 sequence is 19 residues long. The J segment lost 0 bases and the V segment lost 0 bases, leaving 8 bases of the junction unmatched. Germline values: CDR1 SGHTA, CDR2 FQGTGA. The CDR3 DNA reads TGTGCCAGCAGCTTAACGCCCATGACTAGCGGGGCTAGCACAGATACGCAGTATTTT. Its protein product is CASSLTPMTSGASTDTQYF.

The chain couples TRBV7-2 to TRBJ2-7; D is uncertain. The CDR3 loop spans 15 amino acids. Per the germline V gene, CDR1 is SGHTA and CDR2 is FQGNSA. With 3 bases removed from V and 3 bases from J, the gap between germline ends came to 15 bases. CDR3 bases: TGTGCCAGCAGCTTTTCGAGACTCCAGTTCTACGAGCAGTACTTC. Translation gives CASSFSRLQFYEQYF.

V usage is TRBV5-6 and J usage is TRBJ1-6; D is possibly TRBD1 (6 bases). Trimming took off 4 bases at V and 10 bases at J, with 9 bases between the two ends. The germline gives CDR1 SGHDT, CDR2 YYEEEE. The CDR3 spans 12 residues. CDR3 in amino acids: CASSPGESPLHF. In nucleotides, the CDR3 is TGTGCCAGCAGCCCAGGGGAATCACCCCTCCACTTT. Together with reference TRBV5-6 and TRBJ1-6, the CDR3 gives the full variable domain: DAGVTQSPTHLIKTRGQQVTLRCSPKSGHDTVSWYQQALGQGPQFIFQYYEEEERQRGNFPDRFSGHQFPNYSSELNVNALLLGDSALYLCASSPGESPLHFGNGTRLTVT.

This chain joins TRBV7-9 and TRBJ2-6; maybe TRBD1 (6 bases). Germline CDR1 is SEHNR and CDR2 is FQNEAQ (reference sequence). The V end was cut by 1 base, the J end by 2 bases, with 12 bases between. CDR3 length: 17 residues. In nucleotides, the CDR3 is TGTGCCAGCAGCTTAGAGGAACCAGGGGCTGGGGCCAACGTCCTGACTTTC. Amino acid sequence: CASSLEEPGAGANVLTF.

The gene calls are TRBV9 and TRBJ1-4, with TRBD1 as a possible D gene (6 bases). The V gene lost 1 base and the J gene lost 8 bases, with 12 bases spanning the gap. This CDR3 has 14 residues. Germline CDR1 reads SGDLS; CDR2 reads YYNGEE. The CDR3, as DNA: TGTGCCAGCAGCGTAAATCCAGGGGACGAAAAACTGTTTTTT. Encoded protein: CASSVNPGDEKLFF.

The rearrangement joins TRBV7-2 to TRBJ1-1; D perhaps matches TRBD1 (5 bases). V shed 7 bases and J shed 0 bases, with 15 bases lying between them. The CDR3 is 15 residues long. Per the germline V gene, CDR1 is SGHTA and CDR2 is FQGNSA. The DNA of the CDR3 is TGTGCCAGCACCCCCGAGACAGCCATGAACACTGAAGCTTTCTTT. Translated: CASTPETAMNTEAFF.

This chain connects TRBV5-4 to TRBJ2-7; a weak D match, TRBD1 (7 bases). Germline V gives CDR1 SGHNT, CDR2 YYREEE (reference sequence). V was clipped by 1 base and J by 0 bases, with 11 bases between them. CDR3 size: 15 residues. DNA of the CDR3: TGTGCCAGCAGCTTGCGCGGGACAGCCTCCTACGAGCAGTACTTC. As protein: CASSLRGTASYEQYF. The variable domain in full, with the rest retrieved from reference TRBV5-4 and TRBJ2-7, is ETGVTQSPTHLIKTRGQQVTLRCSSQSGHNTVSWYQQALGQGPQFIFQYYREEENGRGNFPPRFSGLQFPNYSSELNVNALELDDSALYLCASSLRGTASYEQYFGPGTRLTVT.

This chain links TRBV5-6 with TRBJ2-7; D may be TRBD1 (6 bases). This CDR3 region has 15 residues. CDR1 SGHDT and CDR2 YYEEEE come from the germline V gene. Between the trimmed V and J ends, which lost 4 bases and 6 bases, there was a span of 20 bases. The chain's CDR3 is CASSHWRKQGFEQYF. Written as DNA, the CDR3 is TGTGCCAGCAGCCATTGGAGGAAACAGGGCTTCGAGCAGTACTTC.

This chain joins TRBV4-2 and TRBJ2-1; 11 bases fit TRBD2. CDR1 LGHNA and CDR2 YNFKEQ come from the germline V gene. The CDR3 loop spans 15 amino acids. J was trimmed by 5 bases and V by 4 bases; bases with no gene match: 4. The CDR3 sequence is CASSLTSGGDNEQFF. The CDR3 nucleotides read TGTGCCAGCAGCCTAACTAGCGGGGGAGACAATGAGCAGTTCTTC.

CDR3 in DNA: TGTGCCAGCAGCAAACATATGAACACTGAAGCTTTCTTT. It yields the protein CASSKHMNTEAFF. The chain couples TRBV7-2 to TRBJ1-1; D unresolved. This CDR3 is built from 13 residues. Trimming left V 5 bases short and J 0 bases short, with 7 bases between. CDR1 and CDR2 from the germline V gene are SGHTA and FQGNSA.

The chain uses TRBV5-4 and TRBJ2-7; 8 bases agree with TRBD1. CDR3 length equals 17 residues. J was trimmed by 4 bases and V by 7 bases; bases with no gene match: 19. Per germline, CDR1 SGHNT and CDR2 YYREEE (reference sequence). The chain's CDR3 is CASRAGGAGPPSYEQYF. Written as DNA, the CDR3 is TGTGCCAGCCGTGCAGGGGGCGCGGGGCCCCCGAGTTACGAGCAGTACTTC. The complete variable domain, with remaining parts taken from reference TRBV5-4 and TRBJ2-7, reads ETGVTQSPTHLIKTRGQQVTLRCSSQSGHNTVSWYQQALGQGPQFIFQYYREEENGRGNFPPRFSGLQFPNYSSELNVNALELDDSALYLCASRAGGAGPPSYEQYFGPGTRLTVT.

The CDR3 loop reads CASSEAPDRGPGGYTF. The CDR3 DNA follows: TGTGCCAGCAGTGAAGCGCCGGACAGGGGGCCTGGTGGCTACACCTTC. The chain is built from TRBV2 and TRBJ1-2, with 11 bases fitting TRBD1. Germline CDR1 and CDR2: SNHLY and FYNNEI. Trimming at V came to 0 bases and at J to 7 bases, leaving 7 bases not matched to a gene. CDR3 size: 16 residues. The whole variable domain, filled in from reference TRBV2 and TRBJ1-2, reads EPEVTQTPSHQVTQMGQEVILRCVPISNHLYFYWYRQILGQKVEFLVSFYNNEISEKSEIFDDQFSVERPDGSNFTLKIRSTKLEDSAMYFCASSEAPDRGPGGYTFGSGTRLTVV.

The V call is TRBV5-6, the J call TRBJ1-1; D unclear. This CDR3 is built from 14 residues. Trimming took off 4 bases at V and 1 base at J, with 11 bases between the two ends. Germline CDR1 is SGHDT and CDR2 is YYEEEE. The CDR3 region is CASSRYTENTEAFF. DNA for the CDR3: TGTGCCAGCAGCCGATATACAGAGAACACTGAAGCTTTCTTT. The full variable domain, rest sourced from reference TRBV5-6 and TRBJ1-1, is DAGVTQSPTHLIKTRGQQVTLRCSPKSGHDTVSWYQQALGQGPQFIFQYYEEEERQRGNFPDRFSGHQFPNYSSELNVNALLLGDSALYLCASSRYTENTEAFFGQGTRLTVV.

This clone was detected a few times. V usage is TRBV11-2 and J usage is TRBJ1-1; D not certain. V was trimmed by 3 bases and J by 3 bases, leaving 5 bases between them. This CDR3 has 12 residues. CDR1 SGHAT and CDR2 FQNNGV come from the germline V gene. CDR3: CASSFSDTEAFF. The CDR3, as DNA: TGTGCCAGCAGCTTTTCAGACACTGAAGCTTTCTTT.

This clone was seen only once. The CDR3 DNA is TGTGCCAGCAGCTTGGCGGAGGGACCCGCCTACGAGCAGTACTTC. Its translation: CASSLAEGPAYEQYF. The V gene is TRBV5-5, the J gene TRBJ2-7; D may be TRBD2 (6 bases). Germline assignment: CDR1 SGHKS and CDR2 YYEKEE (reference sequence). The CDR3 loop spans 15 amino acids. V lost 0 bases and J 2 bases, leaving 12 bases between the germline ends. Full variable domain (missing parts from reference TRBV5-5 and TRBJ2-7): DAGVTQSPTHLIKTRGQQVTLRCSPISGHKSVSWYQQVLGQGPQFIFQYYEKEERGRGNFPDRFSARQFPNYSSELNVNALLLGDSALYLCASSLAEGPAYEQYFGPGTRLTVT.

The chain joins TRBV9 to TRBJ1-3, with TRBD1 matching 7 bases. The CDR3 consists of 17 residues. Germline V CDR1 and CDR2: SGDLS, YYNGEE. V was clipped by 3 bases and J by 0 bases; unmatched bases: 9. In nucleotides, the CDR3 is TGTGCCAGCAGCGAGACAGGGACGGGTTTCTCTGGAAACACCATATATTTT. Protein sequence: CASSETGTGFSGNTIYF.

The V call is TRBV10-3, the J call TRBJ2-5; 7 bases line up with TRBD2. CDR3 length equals 14 residues. Germline V gene data show CDR1 as ENHRY and CDR2 as SYGVKD. Trimming at V came to 4 bases and at J to 2 bases, leaving 4 bases not matched to a gene. The DNA for the CDR3 is TGTGCCATCAGTGGGGGGACTAAGCAAGAGACCCAGTACTTC. Translated: CAISGGTKQETQYF.

CDR3 DNA: TGTGCCACCAGCAATCCCCAGGAAAACACCGGGGAGCTGTTTTTT. Its translation is CATSNPQENTGELFF. The chain combines TRBV15 with TRBJ2-2; D not resolved. The CDR3 covers 15 residues. Trimming pared 4 bases from V and 2 bases from J, leaving 11 bases between. Germline V CDR1 and CDR2: LNHNV, YYDKDF (reference sequence).

The chain is built from TRBV5-6 and TRBJ2-1; 7 bases match TRBD2. J gave up 4 bases and V 4 bases, and 14 bases lay outside the gene matches. The CDR3 is 17 amino acids. CDR1 and CDR2 (germline): SGHDT, YYEEEE. The CDR3 region has the DNA TGTGCCAGCAGCATCCTCATCCCAGCGGGGATATACAATGAGCAGTTCTTC. This gives the protein CASSILIPAGIYNEQFF.

With respect to this clone: At the DNA level, this CDR3 is encoded by other sequences in the same sample as well. The chain joins TRBV29-1 to TRBJ1-1; 8 nucleotides align to TRBD1. Trimming cost V 6 bases and J 1 base; bases outside gene matches: 1. This CDR3 region has 12 residues. From germline, CDR1 is SQVTM and CDR2 ANQGSEA. The CDR3 protein is CSVGQGNTEAFF. The CDR3 DNA reads as TGCAGCGTCGGACAGGGGAACACTGAAGCTTTCTTT.

This chain uses TRBV27 with TRBJ2-7; TRBD2 aligns across 8 bases. Trimming removed 3 bases from V and 2 bases from J; junction bases left unmatched: 6. The CDR3 is made up of 15 amino acids. CDR1 is MNHEY and CDR2 is SMNVEV in the germline V gene (reference sequence). CDR3 coding DNA: TGTGCCAGCAGTTTGGTAGCGGGACTTACCTACGAGCAGTACTTC. This encodes CASSLVAGLTYEQYF.

This chain uses TRBV5-1 with TRBJ2-1, with 8 nucleotides matching TRBD1. The V segment lost 0 bases and the J segment 6 bases; nucleotides outside the gene matches: 17. The CDR3 runs to 19 residues. Germline loops: CDR1 SGHRS, CDR2 YFSETQ. For the CDR3, the DNA is TGCGCCAGCAGCTTGGGGGGTAATTTGATCCGGACAGGGACCAATGAGCAGTTCTTC. As protein: CASSLGGNLIRTGTNEQFF.

The J gene is TRBJ2-5, the V gene TRBV27; 11 nucleotides align to TRBD1. Looked up from germline, CDR1 is MNHEY and CDR2 is SMNVEV (reference sequence). The trim removed 3 bases at V and 5 bases at J, leaving 2 bases unmatched. The CDR3 has 14 amino acids. CDR3 in DNA: TGTGCCAGCAGTTTGAGGACAGGGGGCGAGACCCAGTACTTC. It translates to CASSLRTGGETQYF.

The chain has TRBV7-2 and TRBJ2-3; D might be TRBD2 (7 bases). The CDR3 loop spans 12 amino acids. CDR1 and CDR2 from the germline V gene are SGHTA and FQGNSA. V shed 3 bases and J shed 14 bases, with 15 bases lying between them. In DNA, the CDR3 is TGTGCCAGCAGCTTGAAGGGGGGGATGGGGTATTTT. This sequence encodes CASSLKGGMGYF. Filled out from reference TRBV7-2 and TRBJ2-3, the complete variable domain reads GAGVSQSPSNKVTEKGKDVELRCDPISGHTALYWYRQSLGQGLEFLIYFQGNSAPDKSGLPSDRFSAERTGGSVSTLTIQRTQQEDSAVYLCASSLKGGMGYFGPGTRLTVL.